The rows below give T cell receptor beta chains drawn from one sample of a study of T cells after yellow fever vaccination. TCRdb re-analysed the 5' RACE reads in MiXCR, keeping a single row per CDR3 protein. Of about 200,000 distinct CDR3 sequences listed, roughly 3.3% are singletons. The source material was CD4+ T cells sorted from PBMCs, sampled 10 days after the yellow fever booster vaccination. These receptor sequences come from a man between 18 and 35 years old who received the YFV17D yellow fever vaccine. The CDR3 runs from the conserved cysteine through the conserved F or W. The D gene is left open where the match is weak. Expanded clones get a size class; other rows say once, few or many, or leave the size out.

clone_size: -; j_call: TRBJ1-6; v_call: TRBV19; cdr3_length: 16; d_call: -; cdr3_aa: CASSRRGPEENSPLHF; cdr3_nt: TGTGCCAGTAGTCGACGGGGGCCCGAAGAAAATTCACCCCTCCACTTT
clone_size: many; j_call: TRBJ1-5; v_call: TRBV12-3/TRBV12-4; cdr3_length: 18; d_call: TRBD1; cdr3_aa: CASSFIRDSAYSNQPQHF; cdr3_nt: TGTGCCAGCAGTTTCATCCGGGACAGCGCTTATAGCAATCAGCCCCAGCATTTT
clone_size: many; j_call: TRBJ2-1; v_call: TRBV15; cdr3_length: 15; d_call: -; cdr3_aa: CATSRDRRRGDEQFF; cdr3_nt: TGTGCCACCAGCAGAGATCGTCGGCGGGGAGATGAGCAGTTCTTC
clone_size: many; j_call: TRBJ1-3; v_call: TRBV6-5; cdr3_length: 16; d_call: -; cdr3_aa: CASSYSWTASGNTIYF; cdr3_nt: TGTGCCAGCAGTTACTCCTGGACAGCCTCTGGAAACACCATATATTTT
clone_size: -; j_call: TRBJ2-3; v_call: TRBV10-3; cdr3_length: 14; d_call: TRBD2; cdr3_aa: CAIAWGGTTDTQYF; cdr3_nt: TGTGCCATCGCATGGGGGGGAACCACAGATACGCAGTATTTT
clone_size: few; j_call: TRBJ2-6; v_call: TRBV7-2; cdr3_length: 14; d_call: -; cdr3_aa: CASSRTSGANVLTF; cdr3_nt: TGTGCCAGCAGCCGGACCTCTGGGGCCAACGTCCTGACTTTC
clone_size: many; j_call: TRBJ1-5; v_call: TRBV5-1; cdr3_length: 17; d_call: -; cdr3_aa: CASSLAPMGAGNQPQHF; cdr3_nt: TGCGCCAGCAGCTTGGCCCCTATGGGGGCGGGCAATCAGCCCCAGCATTTT
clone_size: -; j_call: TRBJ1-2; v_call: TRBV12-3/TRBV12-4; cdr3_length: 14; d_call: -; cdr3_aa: CASSLAGTDYGYTF; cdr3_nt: TGTGCCAGCAGTTTAGCAGGGACGGACTATGGCTACACCTTC
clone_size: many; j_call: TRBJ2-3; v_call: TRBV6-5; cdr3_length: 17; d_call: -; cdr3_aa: CASSYGQTGTSTDTQYF; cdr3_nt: TGTGCCAGCAGCTACGGCCAAACCGGGACCAGCACAGATACGCAGTATTTT
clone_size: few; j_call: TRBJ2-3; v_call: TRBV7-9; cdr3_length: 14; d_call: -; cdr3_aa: CASSSDREFDTQYF; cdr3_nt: TGTGCCAGCAGCTCGGACCGGGAGTTCGATACGCAGTATTTT
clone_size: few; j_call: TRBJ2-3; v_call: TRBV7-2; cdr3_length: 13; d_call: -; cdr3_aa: CASSLTSGNTQYF; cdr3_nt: TGTGCCAGCAGCTTAACGTCGGGGAATACGCAGTATTTT
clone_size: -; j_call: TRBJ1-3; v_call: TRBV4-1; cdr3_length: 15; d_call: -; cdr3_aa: CASSQDEGSGNTLYF; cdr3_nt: TGCGCCAGCAGCCAAGACGAGGGCTCTGGAAACACCTTATATTTT
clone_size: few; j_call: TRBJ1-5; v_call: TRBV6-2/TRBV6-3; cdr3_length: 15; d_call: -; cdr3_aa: CASSYSKEEGQPQHF; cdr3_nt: TGTGCCAGCAGTTATTCCAAGGAGGAGGGCCAGCCCCAGCATTTT
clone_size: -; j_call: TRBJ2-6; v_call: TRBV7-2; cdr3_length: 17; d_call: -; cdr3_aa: CASSGGTPSSGANVLTF; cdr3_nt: TGTGCCAGCAGCGGCGGGACCCCAAGCTCTGGGGCCAACGTCCTGACTTTC
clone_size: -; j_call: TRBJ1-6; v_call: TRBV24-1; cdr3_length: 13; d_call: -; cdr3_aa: CASDPRYNSPLHF; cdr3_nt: TGTGCCTCGGACCCAAGATATAATTCACCCCTCCACTTT
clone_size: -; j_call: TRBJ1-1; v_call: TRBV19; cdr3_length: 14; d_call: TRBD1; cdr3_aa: CASKPQGASTEAFF; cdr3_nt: TGTGCCAGTAAACCTCAGGGGGCGAGCACTGAAGCTTTCTTT